The 21 T cell receptor beta chains below were found in one sample sequenced in a study of spatial heterogeneity in lung cancer. TCRdb itself ran the 5' RACE reads through MiXCR, one entry per CDR3 protein. Among 40,000 to 45,000 distinct CDR3 sequences listed, 6% to 7% were seen once. Time point here: sample taken at primary tumor resection. The input material, whole RNA from tumor, nontumor lung or frozen PBMC, was sequenced unsorted. The material was PBMCs, obtained at surgery. Every receptor here comes from a female donor with early-stage non-small cell lung cancer.

Written as DNA, the CDR3 is TGTGCCAGCAGCTTAGAACGGCTCAAGCTTGGTGAAAAACTGTTTTTT. It yields the protein CASSLERLKLGEKLFF. The gene calls are TRBV7-9 and TRBJ1-4, with unresolved D. Per germline, CDR1 SEHNR and CDR2 FQNEAQ (reference sequence). The CDR3 is 16 amino acids. Trimming shortened V by 1 base and J by 7 bases, and 16 bases separated the two germline ends. The variable domain in full, with the rest retrieved from reference TRBV7-9 and TRBJ1-4, is DTGVSQNPRHKITKRGQNVTFRCDPISEHNRLYWYRQTLGQGPEFLTYFQNEAQLEKSRLLSDRFSAERPKGSFSTLEIQRTEQGDSAMYLCASSLERLKLGEKLFFGSGTQLSVL.

This clonotype showed up many times. This chain joins TRBV6-6 and TRBJ1-5; 9 bases fit TRBD1. The CDR3 spans 16 residues. Germline CDR1 MNHNY, CDR2 SVGAGI (reference sequence). J lost 7 bases, V lost 7 bases, and 14 bases had no gene match. CDR3 bases: TGTGCCAGCATTTTAATCGGACAGGGGAAAGTACAGCCCCAGCATTTT. Translating it yields CASILIGQGKVQPQHF.

This clonotype was counted a few times. The genes are TRBV2 and TRBJ1-2; a weak D match, TRBD1 (6 bases). The CDR3 runs 13 residues. Trimming stripped 7 bases from V and 7 bases from J, with 16 bases between. Germline CDR1 and CDR2: SNHLY and FYNNEI. The CDR3, as DNA: TGTGCCAGCATTGCGGACAGAAATGGTGGCTACACCTTC. Translating it yields CASIADRNGGYTF.

This clonotype was seen at least ten times. V and J are TRBV12-3 or TRBV12-4 and TRBJ1-5; 9 bases match TRBD1. This CDR3 is 15 amino acids long. The V and J ends lost 8 bases and 7 bases, in that order; junction bases with no gene match: 12. CDR3 in DNA: TGTGCCAGCGCGGTTCTGGGACAGGGCCCACAGCCCCAGCATTTT. Protein sequence: CASAVLGQGPQPQHF.

The chain has TRBV12-3 or TRBV12-4 and TRBJ2-3; the D gene is possibly TRBD1 (5 bases). The length of the CDR3 is 14 residues. V was trimmed by 1 base and J by 5 bases, leaving 10 bases between them. In DNA, the CDR3 is TGTGCCAGCAGTTTAGATTGGACACTAGATACGCAGTATTTT. Amino acid sequence: CASSLDWTLDTQYF.

There are a few counts of this clonotype. The chain employs TRBV5-1 and TRBJ2-3; D may be TRBD1 or TRBD2 (5 bases each). Germline V gene sequence: CDR1 SGHRS, CDR2 YFSETQ. V was cut by 6 bases and J by 3 bases, with 14 bases left in between. This CDR3 region has 14 residues. The CDR3 is CASTRLGGTDTQYF. The CDR3 nucleotides are TGCGCCAGCACCCGTCTTGGGGGAACAGATACGCAGTATTTT.

There are many counts of this clonotype. The rearrangement joins TRBV7-9 to TRBJ2-1; 9 nucleotides match TRBD1. This CDR3 comprises 14 residues. The V gene end was trimmed by 4 bases and the J gene end by 6 bases; junction bases not matched to a gene: 4. Germline CDR1 reads SEHNR; CDR2 reads FQNEAQ (reference sequence). Written as DNA, the CDR3 is TGTGCCAGCAGCTACCCGGGACAGGGCAATGAGCAGTTCTTC. It is translated as CASSYPGQGNEQFF. The whole variable domain, filled in from reference TRBV7-9 and TRBJ2-1, reads DTGVSQNPRHKITKRGQNVTFRCDPISEHNRLYWYRQTLGQGPEFLTYFQNEAQLEKSRLLSDRFSAERPKGSFSTLEIQRTEQGDSAMYLCASSYPGQGNEQFFGPGTRLTVL.

The chain has TRBV6-1 and TRBJ1-3; D is unresolved. The CDR3 is made up of 14 amino acids. V lost 7 bases and J 4 bases, leaving 14 bases between the germline ends. The V gene's germline CDR1 is MNHNS and CDR2 SASEGT. The DNA of the CDR3 is TGTGCCAGCACCTACTGGGCGTCCGGAAACACCATATATTTT. Its protein product is CASTYWASGNTIYF.

The rearrangement joins TRBV2 to TRBJ1-5; TRBD1 aligns across 7 bases. The CDR3 covers 14 residues. Looked up from germline, CDR1 is SNHLY and CDR2 is FYNNEI. With V trimmed by 5 bases and J by 5 bases, 6 bases remained unmatched. CDR3 nucleotide sequence: TGTGCCAGCAGTCCCGGGACAGCCTATCAGCCCCAGCATTTT. This translates into CASSPGTAYQPQHF.

The DNA of the CDR3 is TGTGCCAGCACTATACAGGGGTCCCCGCAGGACGAGCAGTACTTC. Translating gives CASTIQGSPQDEQYF. This chain uses TRBV5-4 with TRBJ2-7; 7 nucleotides match TRBD1. Germline V gene sequence: CDR1 SGHNT, CDR2 YYREEE (reference sequence). Trimming took 6 bases from V and 5 from J; bases not matched to a gene: 14. This CDR3 is 15 amino acids long.

In DNA form, the CDR3 reads TGCAGCGTTAGGGACACCGGGGAGCTGTTTTTT. The encoded protein is CSVRDTGELFF. The gene calls are TRBV29-1 and TRBJ2-2; D call uncertain. V dropped 5 bases and J dropped 3 bases, with 4 bases sitting between them. The CDR3 consists of 11 residues. Germline CDR1 and CDR2: SQVTM and ANQGSEA.

This clonotype was recorded a few times. The J gene is TRBJ2-3, the V gene TRBV28; TRBD2 might be the D (5 bases). This CDR3 contains 12 residues. V lost 7 bases, J lost 8 bases, and 13 bases lay in between. In germline, CDR1 is MDHEN, CDR2 SYDVKM. CDR3 sequence (DNA): TGTGCCAGCAAGGCCCCCCGGGGTACGCAGTATTTT. Translating gives CASKAPRGTQYF.

This clonotype showed up many times. The chain links TRBV12-3 or TRBV12-4 to TRBJ2-5; maybe TRBD1 (5 bases). The CDR3 runs to 13 residues. Trimming pared 6 bases from V and 5 bases from J, leaving 13 bases between. The CDR3, as DNA: TGTGCCAGCAGCTCGGACATGGAGGAGACCCAGTACTTC. Translation gives CASSSDMEETQYF.

A note on this clonotype: Just one base apart from a much larger clone, this may be a read error. This rearrangement joins TRBV3-1 to TRBJ2-3, with 10 nucleotides matching TRBD2. Germline loops: CDR1 LGHDT, CDR2 YNNKEL (reference sequence). The CDR3 spans 15 residues. CDR3 loop: CSSSPTSGSTDTQYF. The CDR3 nucleotides are TGTTCCAGCAGCCCGACTAGCGGGAGCACAGATACGCAGTATTTT.

As concerns this clonotype: The junction departs from the called germline gene at one end, perhaps through a read error. This rearrangement joins TRBV2 to TRBJ2-3, with 11 bases lining up with TRBD2. Germline assignment: CDR1 SNHLY and CDR2 FYNNEI. CDR3 length equals 12 residues. CDR3 amino acids: CASSPTSGGFNF. DNA of the CDR3: TGTGCCAGCAGCCCAACTAGCGGGGGCTTCAATTTT. Filled out from reference TRBV2 and TRBJ2-3, the complete variable domain reads EPEVTQTPSHQVTQMGQEVILRCVPISNHLYFYWYRQILGQKVEFLVSFYNNEISEKSEIFDDQFSVERPDGSNFTLKIRSTKLEDSAMYFCASSPTSGGFNFGPGTRLTVL.

There are many counts of this clonotype. The chain recombines TRBV10-2 with TRBJ1-6; 9 nucleotides align to TRBD1. Germline CDR1 and CDR2: WSHSY and SAAADI. Trimming removed 7 bases from V and 5 bases from J; junction bases left unmatched: 6. The CDR3 runs to 15 residues. The CDR3 sequence: CASKQGTGNNSPLHF. CDR3 coding DNA: TGCGCCAGCAAACAAGGGACAGGGAATAATTCACCCCTCCACTTT.

The chain couples TRBV5-4 to TRBJ1-4, with 7 bases that match TRBD1. The CDR3 is 14 amino acids. Germline CDR1 is SGHNT and CDR2 is YYREEE (reference sequence). After removal of 4 bases from V and 10 bases from J, the junction contained 10 bases not matched to a gene. The CDR3 nucleotides are TGTGCCAGCAGCCTCACAGGGGCCTCGGGAAAACTGTTTTTT. It translates to CASSLTGASGKLFF.

This clonotype was recorded at least ten times. This chain connects TRBV5-1 to TRBJ2-6, with a possible D match to TRBD2 (6 bases). This CDR3 is 17 amino acids long. Per the germline V gene, CDR1 is SGHRS and CDR2 is YFSETQ. With 7 bases removed from V and 4 bases from J, the gap between germline ends came to 21 bases. The CDR3 bases are TGCGCCAGCTCCCCGGAGGGCAGACCTCTAGGGGCCAACGTCCTGACTTTC. Translation: CASSPEGRPLGANVLTF.

This clonotype was recorded at least ten times. The V call is TRBV7-9, the J call TRBJ2-5; TRBD1 matches at 8 bases. J lost 3 bases, V lost 4 bases, and 13 bases had no gene match. The CDR3 loop spans 17 amino acids. Germline CDR1 reads SEHNR; CDR2 reads FQNEAQ (reference sequence). The CDR3 DNA is TGTGCCAGCAGCTCCAGACAGGGGACCGGATTAAAAGAGACCCAGTACTTC. Protein product: CASSSRQGTGLKETQYF.

The CDR3, as DNA: TGTGCCAGCAGCCAAGAGGCGGGGGGGCCGAGGGAGCAGTTCTTC. Protein sequence: CASSQEAGGPREQFF. The V and J genes are TRBV3-1 and TRBJ2-1, with 9 bases identical to TRBD2. Germline assignment: CDR1 LGHDT and CDR2 YNNKEL (reference sequence). The CDR3 runs 15 residues. J was trimmed by 10 bases and V by 0 bases; bases with no gene match: 7.

This clonotype appeared a few times. The chain is built from TRBV19 and TRBJ1-2, with TRBD1 as a possible D gene (5 bases). V was clipped by 7 bases and J by 3 bases, with 12 bases between them. Germline V CDR1 and CDR2: LNHDA, SQIVND (reference sequence). CDR3 length: 13 amino acids. The DNA for the CDR3 is TGTGCCAGTACCGATGACAGATACTATGGCTACACCTTC. Translated: CASTDDRYYGYTF.